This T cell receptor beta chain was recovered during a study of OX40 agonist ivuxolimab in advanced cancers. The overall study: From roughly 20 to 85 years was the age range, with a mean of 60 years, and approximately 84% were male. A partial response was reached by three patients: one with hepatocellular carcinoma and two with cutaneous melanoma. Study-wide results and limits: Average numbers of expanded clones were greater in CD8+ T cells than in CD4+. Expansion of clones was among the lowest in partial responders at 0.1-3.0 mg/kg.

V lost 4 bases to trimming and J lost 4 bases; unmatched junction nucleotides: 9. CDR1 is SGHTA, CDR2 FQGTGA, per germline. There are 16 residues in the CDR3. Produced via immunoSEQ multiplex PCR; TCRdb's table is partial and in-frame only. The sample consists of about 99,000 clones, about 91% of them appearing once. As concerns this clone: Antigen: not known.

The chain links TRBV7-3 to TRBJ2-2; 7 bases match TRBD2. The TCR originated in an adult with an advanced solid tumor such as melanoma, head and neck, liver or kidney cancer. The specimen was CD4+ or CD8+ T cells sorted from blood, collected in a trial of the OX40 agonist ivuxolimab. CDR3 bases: TGTGCCAGCAGCTACATGACAGCGGGAAGCACCGGGGAGCTGTTTTTT. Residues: CASSYMTAGSTGELFF.